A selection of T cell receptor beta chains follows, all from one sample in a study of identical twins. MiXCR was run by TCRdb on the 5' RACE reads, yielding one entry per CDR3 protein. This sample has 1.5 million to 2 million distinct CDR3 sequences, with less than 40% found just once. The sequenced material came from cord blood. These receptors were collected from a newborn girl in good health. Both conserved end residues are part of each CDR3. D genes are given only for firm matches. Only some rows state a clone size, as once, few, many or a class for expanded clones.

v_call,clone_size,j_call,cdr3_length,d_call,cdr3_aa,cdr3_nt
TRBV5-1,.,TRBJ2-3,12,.,CASSEGLYTQYF,TGCGCCAGCAGCGAAGGACTCTATACGCAGTATTTT
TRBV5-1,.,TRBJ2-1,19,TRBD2,CASSLPPGLAGGAWGEQFF,TGCGCCAGCAGCTTGCCCCCGGGACTAGCGGGAGGGGCATGGGGTGAGCAGTTCTTC
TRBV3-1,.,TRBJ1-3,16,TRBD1,CASSQGQGNSGNTIYF,TGTGCCAGCAGCCAAGGACAGGGTAATAGTGGAAACACCATATATTTT
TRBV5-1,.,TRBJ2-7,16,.,CASSFPGIRGAGEQYF,TGCGCCAGCAGCTTCCCCGGAATTAGGGGGGCGGGCGAGCAGTACTTC
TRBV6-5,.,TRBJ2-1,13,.,CASSYDSHNEQFF,TGTGCCAGCAGTTACGACTCTCACAATGAGCAGTTCTTC
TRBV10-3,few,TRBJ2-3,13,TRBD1,CAISGTGVDTQYF,TGTGCCATCAGTGGGACAGGGGTAGATACGCAGTATTTT
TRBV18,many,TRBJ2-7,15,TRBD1,CASSRIRDRLYEQYF,TGTGCCAGCTCCCGGATCCGGGACAGGCTCTACGAGCAGTACTTC
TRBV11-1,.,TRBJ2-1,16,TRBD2,CASSRPTSGSYNEQFF,TGTGCCAGCAGCCGTCCGACTAGCGGGTCCTACAATGAGCAGTTCTTC
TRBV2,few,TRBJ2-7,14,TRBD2,CASSEGLAYNEQYF,TGTGCCAGCAGTGAGGGACTAGCGTACAATGAGCAGTACTTC
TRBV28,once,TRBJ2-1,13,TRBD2,CASSRGLAETQFF,TGTGCCAGCAGTAGGGGACTAGCGGAGACCCAGTTCTTC
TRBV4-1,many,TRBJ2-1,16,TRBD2,CASSQEAGSSYNEQFF,TGCGCCAGCAGCCAAGAAGCGGGGAGCTCCTACAATGAGCAGTTCTTC
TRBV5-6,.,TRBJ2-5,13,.,CASSESIGETQYF,TGTGCCAGCAGCGAGAGCATCGGAGAGACCCAGTACTTC
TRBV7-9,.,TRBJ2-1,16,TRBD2,CASSSRLAGGPLEQFF,TGTGCCAGCAGCTCCAGATTGGCGGGAGGGCCTCTTGAGCAGTTCTTC
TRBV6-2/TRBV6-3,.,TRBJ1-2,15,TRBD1,CASRTPGTGFSGYTF,TGTGCCAGCAGAACTCCCGGGACAGGGTTTTCCGGCTACACCTTC
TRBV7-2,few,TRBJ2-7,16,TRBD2,CASSLEALAGSYEQYF,TGTGCCAGCAGCTTAGAGGCGCTAGCGGGGTCCTACGAGCAGTACTTC
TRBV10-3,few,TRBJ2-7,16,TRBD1,CAISVLDRGALYEQYF,TGTGCCATCAGTGTATTGGACAGGGGAGCCCTCTACGAGCAGTACTTC
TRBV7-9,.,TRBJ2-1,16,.,CASSSSGAYLYNEQFF,TGTGCCAGCAGCTCATCGGGGGCCTACCTCTACAATGAGCAGTTCTTC
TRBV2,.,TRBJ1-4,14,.,CASRLQGSNEKLFF,TGTGCCAGCAGATTACAGGGATCTAATGAAAAACTGTTTTTT
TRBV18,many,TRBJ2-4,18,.,CASSELTTGILAKNIQYF,TGTGCCAGCTCGGAGCTTACAACGGGGATACTAGCCAAAAACATTCAGTACTTC
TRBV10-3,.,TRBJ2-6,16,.,CAISYVGVSGANVLTF,TGTGCCATCAGCTACGTCGGGGTTTCTGGGGCCAACGTCCTGACTTTC
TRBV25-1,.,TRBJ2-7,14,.,CASSVTGTIYEQYF,TGTGCCAGCAGTGTAACAGGGACGATCTACGAGCAGTACTTC
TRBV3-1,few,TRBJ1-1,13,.,CASSQVSATEAFF,TGTGCCAGCAGCCAAGTATCCGCCACTGAAGCTTTCTTT
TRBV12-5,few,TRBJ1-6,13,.,CASGLDINSPLHF,TGTGCTAGTGGTTTGGACATTAATTCACCCCTCCACTTT
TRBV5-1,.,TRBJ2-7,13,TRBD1,CASSWTGESEQYF,TGCGCCAGCAGCTGGACAGGGGAAAGCGAGCAGTACTTC
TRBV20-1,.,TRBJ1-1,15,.,CSASRGRVSGTEAFF,TGCAGTGCTAGTAGGGGGAGAGTGAGTGGCACTGAAGCTTTCTTT
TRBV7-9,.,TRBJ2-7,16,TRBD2,CASSSGTTLSPYEQYF,TGTGCCAGCAGCTCCGGGACTACTCTTTCACCCTACGAGCAGTACTTC
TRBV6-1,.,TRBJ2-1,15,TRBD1,CASRGRGQGYNEQFF,TGTGCCAGCAGAGGCAGGGGACAGGGCTACAATGAGCAGTTCTTC
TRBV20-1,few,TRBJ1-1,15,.,CSARDSGRVNTEAFF,TGCAGTGCTAGAGATTCTGGGCGGGTAAACACTGAAGCTTTCTTT
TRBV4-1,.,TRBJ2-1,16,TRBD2,CASSPPGLAGGYEQFF,TGCGCCAGCAGCCCTCCGGGACTAGCGGGGGGATATGAGCAGTTCTTC
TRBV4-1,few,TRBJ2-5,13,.,CASSHTYQETQYF,TGCGCCAGCAGCCATACGTACCAAGAGACCCAGTACTTC
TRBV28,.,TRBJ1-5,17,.,CASSLRFVAERGQPQHF,TGTGCCAGCAGTTTAAGATTCGTCGCAGAGAGAGGTCAGCCCCAGCATTTT
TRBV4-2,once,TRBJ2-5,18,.,CASSQEATRTDFQETQYF,TGTGCCAGCAGCCAAGAGGCTACCAGGACGGACTTCCAAGAGACCCAGTACTTC
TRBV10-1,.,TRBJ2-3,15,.,CASSGGVTTTDTQYF,TGCGCCAGCTCCGGCGGGGTTACGACCACAGATACGCAGTATTTT
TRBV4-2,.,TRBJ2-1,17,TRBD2,CASSKTSGPDSYNEQFF,TGTGCCAGCAGCAAAACTAGCGGGCCGGACTCCTACAATGAGCAGTTCTTC
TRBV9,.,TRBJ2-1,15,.,CASSVTPGHHNEQFF,TGTGCCAGCAGCGTAACCCCGGGGCACCACAATGAGCAGTTCTTC
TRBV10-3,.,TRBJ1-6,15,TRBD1,CAISAGDSPNSPLHF,TGTGCCATCAGTGCAGGGGACAGTCCCAATTCACCCCTCCACTTT
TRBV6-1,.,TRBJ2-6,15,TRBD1,CASRQGPSGANVLTF,TGTGCCAGCCGACAGGGCCCCTCTGGGGCCAACGTCCTGACTTTC
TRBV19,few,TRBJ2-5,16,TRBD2,CASSRPTSGKRETQYF,TGTGCCAGTAGTAGGCCGACTAGCGGCAAGCGAGAGACCCAGTACTTC
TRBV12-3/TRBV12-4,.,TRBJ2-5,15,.,CASGPRARGANEQYF,TGTGCCAGCGGCCCCCGCGCTAGAGGGGCCAATGAGCAGTACTTC
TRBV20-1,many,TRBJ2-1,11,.,CSVSQGGEQFF,TGCAGTGTTTCACAGGGAGGTGAGCAGTTCTTC
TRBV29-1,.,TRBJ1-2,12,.,CSVEPGVGGYTF,TGCAGCGTTGAACCGGGAGTGGGCGGCTACACCTTC
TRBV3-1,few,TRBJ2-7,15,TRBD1,CASSQRTGNPYEQYF,TGTGCCAGCAGCCAGAGGACAGGGAACCCCTACGAGCAGTACTTC
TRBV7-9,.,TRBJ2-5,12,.,CASSSWEETQYF,TGTGCCAGCAGCTCCTGGGAAGAGACCCAGTACTTC
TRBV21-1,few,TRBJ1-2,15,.,CASSAPDVHNYGYTF,TGTGCCAGCAGCGCGCCAGACGTTCATAACTATGGCTACACCTTC
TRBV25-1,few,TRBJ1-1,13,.,CASSETGITEAFF,TGTGCCAGCAGTGAAACAGGGATCACTGAAGCTTTCTTT
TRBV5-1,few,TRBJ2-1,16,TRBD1,CASSPRGTGDYNEQFF,TGCGCCAGCAGCCCCCGAGGGACAGGGGACTACAATGAGCAGTTCTTC
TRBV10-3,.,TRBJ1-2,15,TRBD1,CAISPGTGGGYGYTF,TGTGCCATCAGCCCCGGGACAGGGGGCGGCTATGGCTACACCTTC
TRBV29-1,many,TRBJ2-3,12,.,CSAATGTDTQYF,TGCAGCGCCGCCACAGGCACAGATACGCAGTATTTT
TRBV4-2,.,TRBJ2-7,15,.,CASSQGAGEMDEQYF,TGTGCCAGCAGCCAAGGGGCAGGGGAAATGGATGAGCAGTACTTC
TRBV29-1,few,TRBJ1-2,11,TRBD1,CSGLGQGAYTF,TGCAGCGGCCTTGGACAGGGGGCCTACACCTTC